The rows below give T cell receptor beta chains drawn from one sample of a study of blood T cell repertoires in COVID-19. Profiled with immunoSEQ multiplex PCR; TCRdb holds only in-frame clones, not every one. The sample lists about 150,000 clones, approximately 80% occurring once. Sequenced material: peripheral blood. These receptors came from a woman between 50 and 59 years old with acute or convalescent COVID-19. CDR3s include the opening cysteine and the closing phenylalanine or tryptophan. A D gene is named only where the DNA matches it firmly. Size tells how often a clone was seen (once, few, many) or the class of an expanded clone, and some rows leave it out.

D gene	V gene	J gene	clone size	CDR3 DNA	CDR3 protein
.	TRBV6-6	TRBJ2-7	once	TGTGCCAGCAGTCCAACGGAGCTGAGCTACGAGCAGTACTTC	CASSPTELSYEQYF
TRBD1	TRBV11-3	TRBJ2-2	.	TGTGCCAGCAGCCATACCCCCGGGACAGCTAACACCGGGGAGCTGTTTTTT	CASSHTPGTANTGELFF
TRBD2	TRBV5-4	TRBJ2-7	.	TGTGCCAGCAGCTTGTACGGGGGGAGCACCTACGAGCAGTACTTC	CASSLYGGSTYEQYF
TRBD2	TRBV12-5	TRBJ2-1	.	TGTGCTAGTGGTCCCCCCGGACTAGCGGGGTCTCTCTCCTACAATGAGCAGTTCTTC	CASGPPGLAGSLSYNEQFF
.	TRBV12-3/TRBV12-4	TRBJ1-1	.	TGTGCCAGCACCGGACAAGGCCACTCTGCAGCTTTCTTT	CASTGQGHSAAFF
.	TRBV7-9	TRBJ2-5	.	TGTGCCAGCAGCCCCGGAAAATCAGGGGAAGAGACCCAGTACTTC	CASSPGKSGEETQYF
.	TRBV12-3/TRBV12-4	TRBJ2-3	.	TGTGCCAGCAGTTTAGGGGAGGCAGATACGCAGTATTTT	CASSLGEADTQYF
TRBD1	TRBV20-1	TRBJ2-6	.	TGCAGTGCTAGTCCAGGGGGCGCTGGGGCCAACGTCCTGACTTTC	CSASPGGAGANVLTF
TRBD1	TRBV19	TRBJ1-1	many	TGTGCCAGTAGTCAGGACAGGGGCTCAGCTTTCTTT	CASSQDRGSAFF
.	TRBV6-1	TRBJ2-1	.	TGTGCCAGCAGTGAATTCGTCGATGAGCAGTTCTTC	CASSEFVDEQFF
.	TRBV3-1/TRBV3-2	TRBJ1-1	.	TGTGCCAGCAGCCAAGGTGGCGCAGGGAACACTGAAGCTTTCTTT	CASSQGGAGNTEAFF
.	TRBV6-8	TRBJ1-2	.	TGTGCCAGCAGCCCCTTCCCCCTCCCTCGGTATGGCTACACCTTC	CASSPFPLPRYGYTF
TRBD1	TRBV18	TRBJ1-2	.	TGTGCCAGCTCACCAAGGACAGGGTATATATTAAACTATGGCTACACCTTC	CASSPRTGYILNYGYTF
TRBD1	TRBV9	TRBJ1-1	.	TGTGCCAGCAGCCCCGGACAGGGAAGCACTGAAGCTTTCTTT	CASSPGQGSTEAFF
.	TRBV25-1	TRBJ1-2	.	TGTGCCAGCAGTGAAGGGCGCGACAACTATGGCTACACCTTC	CASSEGRDNYGYTF
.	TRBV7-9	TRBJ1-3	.	TGTGCCAGCAGCTTAGAGGCAGGAGGAAACACCATATATTTT	CASSLEAGGNTIYF
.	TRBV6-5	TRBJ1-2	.	TGTGCCAGCAGTTACTCGACGGGTAACTATGGCTACACCTTC	CASSYSTGNYGYTF
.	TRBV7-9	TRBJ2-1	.	TGTGCCAGCAGCTTATTTCGGCAACTAGCCCATTTGGGGAATGAGCAGTTCTTC	CASSLFRQLAHLGNEQFF
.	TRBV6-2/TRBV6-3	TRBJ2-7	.	TGTGCCAGCAGCTTCCAGTACGAGCAGTACTTC	CASSFQYEQYF
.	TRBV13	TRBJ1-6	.	TGTGCCCGCAGCTGGGGGGGCGGGCGAGATAATTCACCCCTCCACTTT	CARSWGGGRDNSPLHF
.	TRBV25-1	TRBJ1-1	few	TGTGCCAGCAGTGATAACAGTCAAGAAGCTTTCTTT	CASSDNSQEAFF
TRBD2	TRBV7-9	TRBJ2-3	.	TGTGCCAGCAGCTTCCCGACTAGCGGGGGGGAGACAGATACGCAGTATTTT	CASSFPTSGGETDTQYF
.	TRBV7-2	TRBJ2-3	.	TGTGCCAGCAGCTTTGAACATTCTAGCACAGATACGCAGTATTTT	CASSFEHSSTDTQYF
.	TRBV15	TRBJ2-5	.	TGTGCCACCAGCAGAGTGGGCTCAGGTGGACTAACGTACCAAGAGACCCAGTACTTC	CATSRVGSGGLTYQETQYF
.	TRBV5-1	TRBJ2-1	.	TGCGCCAGCAGCTTGAGTGGGCAATTCTACAATGAGCAGTTCTTC	CASSLSGQFYNEQFF
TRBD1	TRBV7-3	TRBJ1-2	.	TGTGCCAGCAGCCCCGGGACAGACTTTTGGACCTTC	CASSPGTDFWTF
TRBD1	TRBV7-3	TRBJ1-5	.	TGTGCCAGCAGCTTAAGGGGGATGGACAGGGCCGACCAGCCCCAGCATTTT	CASSLRGMDRADQPQHF
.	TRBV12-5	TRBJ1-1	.	TGTGCTAGTGGTTCCGGGACACCGAACACTGAAGCTTTCTTT	CASGSGTPNTEAFF
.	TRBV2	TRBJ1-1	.	TGTGCCAGCAGAGACGGGGGGTGGGCCACTGAAGCTTTCTTT	CASRDGGWATEAFF
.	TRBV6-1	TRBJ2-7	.	TGTGCCAGCAGTGAAGACGGTTCTTCCTACGAGCAGTACTTC	CASSEDGSSYEQYF
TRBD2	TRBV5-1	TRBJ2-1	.	TGCGCCAGCAGCTTGTTAGCGGGGCACAATGAGCAGTTCTTC	CASSLLAGHNEQFF
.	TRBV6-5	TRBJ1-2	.	TGTGCCAGCAGGTCCGGGCAGGGCCTAAATGGCTACACCTTC	CASRSGQGLNGYTF
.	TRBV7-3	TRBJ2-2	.	TGTGCCAGCAGCTCCCTAGCGAGCGCGAACACCGGGGAGCTGTTTTTT	CASSSLASANTGELFF
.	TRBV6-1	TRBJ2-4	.	TGTGCCAGCAGTGGGAGCCTACCGGGACAAGGCATCATGGCCAAAAACATTCAGTACTTC	CASSGSLPGQGIMAKNIQYF
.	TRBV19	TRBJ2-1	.	TGTGCCAGTAGCCGAGCCGGGGGAGCCTACAATGAGCAGTTCTTC	CASSRAGGAYNEQFF
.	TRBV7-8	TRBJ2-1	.	TGTGCCAGCAGCACGGGACTTTACAATGAGCAGTTCTTC	CASSTGLYNEQFF
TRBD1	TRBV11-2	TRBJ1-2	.	TGTGCCAGCAGCCCTGACAGGGACTATGGCTACACCTTC	CASSPDRDYGYTF
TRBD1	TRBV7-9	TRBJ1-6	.	TGTGCCAGCAGCCGATCGGACAGGGGGGCAAATTCACCCCTCCACTTT	CASSRSDRGANSPLHF
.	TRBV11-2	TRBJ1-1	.	TGTGCCAGCACTAAGCAAATGTACGAGAACACTGAAGCTTTCTTT	CASTKQMYENTEAFF